This TCR beta chain was recovered during a study of blood T cells in healthy people across ages. Study-wide points: Naive and antigen-experienced cells were not separated, limiting conclusive comparison.

The germline CDR1 and CDR2 sequences are DFQATT and SNEGSKA (reference sequence). The CDR3 runs to 14 residues. V lost 4 bases and J 7 bases, leaving 17 bases between the germline ends. Primers used in a second PCR of roughly 6 to 12 cycles were a sample-barcoded 5' primer and a J-beta primer mix. TCRdb recomputed calls from the 5' RACE reads with MiXCR, one row per CDR3 protein. The table shows 450,000 to 700,000 distinct CDR3 sequences, with roughly 29% occurring only once. This clonotype was counted at least ten times. Its antigen is unidentified. This sequence was found in a woman between 65 and 79 years old in good health. The rearrangement joins TRBV20-1 to TRBJ2-1; a weak D match, TRBD2 (6 bases). Sequenced: blood. The CDR3 protein is CSATPLAGWNEQFF. In nucleotides, the CDR3 is TGCAGTGCTACCCCCCTTGCGGGGTGGAATGAGCAGTTCTTC.